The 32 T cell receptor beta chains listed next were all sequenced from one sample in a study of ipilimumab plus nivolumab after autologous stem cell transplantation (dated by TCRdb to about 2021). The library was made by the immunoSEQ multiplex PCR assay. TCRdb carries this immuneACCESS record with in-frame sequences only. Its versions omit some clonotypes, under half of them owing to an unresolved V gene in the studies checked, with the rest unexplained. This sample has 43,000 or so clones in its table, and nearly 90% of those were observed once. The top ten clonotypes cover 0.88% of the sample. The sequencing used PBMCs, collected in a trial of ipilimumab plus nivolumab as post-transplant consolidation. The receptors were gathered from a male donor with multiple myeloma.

The CDR3 is CASIGNPRNTIYF. The CDR3 DNA reads as TGTGCCAGCATTGGTAATCCGCGGAACACCATATATTTT. The V and J genes are TRBV2 and TRBJ1-3; D gene uncertain. CDR1 is SNHLY, CDR2 FYNNEI, per germline. The CDR3 has 13 residues. Deletions cut 7 bases from V and 7 bases from J, with 14 bases between.

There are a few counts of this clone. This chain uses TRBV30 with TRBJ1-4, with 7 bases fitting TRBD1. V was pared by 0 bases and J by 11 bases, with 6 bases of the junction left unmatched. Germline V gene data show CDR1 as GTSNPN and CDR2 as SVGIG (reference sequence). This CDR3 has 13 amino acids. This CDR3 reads CAWSVRQGDKLFF. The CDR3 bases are TGTGCCTGGAGTGTACGTCAGGGGGACAAACTGTTTTTT.

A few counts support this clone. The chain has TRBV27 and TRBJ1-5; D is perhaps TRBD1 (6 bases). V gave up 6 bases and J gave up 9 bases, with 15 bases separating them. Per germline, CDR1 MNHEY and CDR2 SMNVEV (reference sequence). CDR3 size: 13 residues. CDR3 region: CASSPRGMGPQHF. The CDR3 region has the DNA TGTGCCAGCAGCCCCAGGGGTATGGGGCCCCAGCATTTT.

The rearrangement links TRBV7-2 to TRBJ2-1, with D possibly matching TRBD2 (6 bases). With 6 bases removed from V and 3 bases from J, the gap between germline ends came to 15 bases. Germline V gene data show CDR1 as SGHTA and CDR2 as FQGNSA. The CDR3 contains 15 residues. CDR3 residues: CASRAVGGVYNEQFF. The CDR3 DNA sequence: TGTGCCAGCAGGGCTGTCGGAGGGGTCTACAATGAGCAGTTCTTC.

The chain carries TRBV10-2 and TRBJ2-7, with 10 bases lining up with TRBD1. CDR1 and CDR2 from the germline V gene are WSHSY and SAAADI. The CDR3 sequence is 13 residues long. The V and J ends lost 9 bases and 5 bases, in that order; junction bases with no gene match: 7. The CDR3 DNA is TGCGCCAGTTACGGGACAGGGGCCCACGAGCAGTACTTC. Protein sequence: CASYGTGAHEQYF.

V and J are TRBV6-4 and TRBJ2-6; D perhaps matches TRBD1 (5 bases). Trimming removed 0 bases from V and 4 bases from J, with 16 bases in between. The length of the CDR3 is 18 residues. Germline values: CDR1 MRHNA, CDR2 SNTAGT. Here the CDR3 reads CASSDSETAFPGANVLTF. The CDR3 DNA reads TGTGCCAGCAGTGACTCGGAGACAGCATTCCCCGGGGCCAACGTCCTGACTTTC.

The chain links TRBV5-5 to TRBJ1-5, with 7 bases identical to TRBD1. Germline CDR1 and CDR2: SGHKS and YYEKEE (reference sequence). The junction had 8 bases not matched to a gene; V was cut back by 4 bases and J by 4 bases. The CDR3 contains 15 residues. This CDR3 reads CASSLSGTENQPQHF. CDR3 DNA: TGTGCCAGCAGCCTATCCGGGACAGAGAATCAGCCCCAGCATTTT.

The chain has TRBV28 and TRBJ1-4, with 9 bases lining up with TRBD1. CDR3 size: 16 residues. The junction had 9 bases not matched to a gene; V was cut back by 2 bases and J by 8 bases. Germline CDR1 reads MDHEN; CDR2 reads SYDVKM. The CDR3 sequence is CASSLTTGGGKEKLFF. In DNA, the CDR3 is TGTGCCAGCAGTTTAACGACAGGGGGAGGGAAGGAAAAACTGTTTTTT.

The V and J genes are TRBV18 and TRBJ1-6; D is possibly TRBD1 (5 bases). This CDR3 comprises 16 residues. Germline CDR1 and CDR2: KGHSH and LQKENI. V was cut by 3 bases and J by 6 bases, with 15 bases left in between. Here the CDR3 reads CASSPQGTTVNSPLHF. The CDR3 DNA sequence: TGTGCCAGCTCACCCCAGGGCACAACCGTTAATTCACCCCTCCACTTT.

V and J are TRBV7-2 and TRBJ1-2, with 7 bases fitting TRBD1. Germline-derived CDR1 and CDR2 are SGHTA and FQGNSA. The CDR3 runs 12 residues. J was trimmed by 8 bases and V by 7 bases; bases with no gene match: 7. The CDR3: CASNPRGTGYTF. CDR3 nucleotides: TGTGCCAGCAACCCCAGGGGGACCGGCTACACCTTC.

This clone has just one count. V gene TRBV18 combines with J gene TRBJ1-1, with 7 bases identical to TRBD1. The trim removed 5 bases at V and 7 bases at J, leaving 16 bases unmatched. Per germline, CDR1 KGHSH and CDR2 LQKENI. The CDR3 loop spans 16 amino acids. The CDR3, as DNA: TGTGCCAGCTCATACAGGGGACTTACTACGAACGGTGAAGCTTTCTTT. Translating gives CASSYRGLTTNGEAFF.

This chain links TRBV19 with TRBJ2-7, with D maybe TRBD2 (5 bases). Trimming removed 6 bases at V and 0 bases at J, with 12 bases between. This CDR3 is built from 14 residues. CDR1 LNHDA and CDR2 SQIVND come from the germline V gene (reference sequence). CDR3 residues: CASSGLPNSYEQYF. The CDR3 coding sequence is TGTGCCAGTAGCGGACTCCCTAACTCCTACGAGCAGTACTTC.

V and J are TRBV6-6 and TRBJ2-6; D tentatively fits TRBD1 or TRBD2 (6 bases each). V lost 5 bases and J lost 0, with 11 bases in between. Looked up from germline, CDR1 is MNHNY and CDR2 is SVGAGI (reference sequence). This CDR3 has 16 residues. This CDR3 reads CASSRGGTSGANVLTF. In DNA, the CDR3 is TGTGCCAGCAGTAGAGGGGGGACCTCTGGGGCCAACGTCCTGACTTTC.

CDR3 bases: TGTGCCAGCAGCCGAGGGACGCAGAACACTGAAGCTTTCTTT. Protein product: CASSRGTQNTEAFF. The V gene is TRBV5-4, the J gene TRBJ1-1, with D maybe TRBD1 (5 bases). The CDR3 consists of 14 residues. Germline CDR1 reads SGHNT; CDR2 reads YYREEE (reference sequence). V was cut by 4 bases and J by 1 base, with 11 bases left in between. Full variable domain (missing parts from reference TRBV5-4 and TRBJ1-1): ETGVTQSPTHLIKTRGQQVTLRCSSQSGHNTVSWYQQALGQGPQFIFQYYREEENGRGNFPPRFSGLQFPNYSSELNVNALELDDSALYLCASSRGTQNTEAFFGQGTRLTVV.

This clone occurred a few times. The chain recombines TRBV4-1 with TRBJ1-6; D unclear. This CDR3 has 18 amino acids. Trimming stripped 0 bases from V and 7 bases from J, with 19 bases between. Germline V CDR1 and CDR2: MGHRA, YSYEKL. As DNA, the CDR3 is TGCGCCAGCAGCCAAGAAGCCGCTAGGATCCCCTCAAATTCACCCCTCCACTTT. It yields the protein CASSQEAARIPSNSPLHF.

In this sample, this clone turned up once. CDR3 bases: TGTGCCAGTGAGAGTCAGGACAGGGCCATTGGCTACACCTTC. Translation gives CASESQDRAIGYTF. The chain recombines TRBV19 with TRBJ1-2, with TRBD1 matching over 8 bases. This CDR3 region has 14 residues. Per the germline V gene, CDR1 is LNHDA and CDR2 is SQIVND (reference sequence). V shed 8 bases, J shed 7 bases, and the junction held 12 bases outside the gene matches.

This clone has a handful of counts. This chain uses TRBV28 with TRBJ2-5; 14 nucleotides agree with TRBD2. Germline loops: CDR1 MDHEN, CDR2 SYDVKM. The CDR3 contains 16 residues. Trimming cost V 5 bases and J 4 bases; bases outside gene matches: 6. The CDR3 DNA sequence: TGTGCCAGCAGTGGGACTAGCGGGGGTCTTAGAGAGACCCAGTACTTC. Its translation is CASSGTSGGLRETQYF.

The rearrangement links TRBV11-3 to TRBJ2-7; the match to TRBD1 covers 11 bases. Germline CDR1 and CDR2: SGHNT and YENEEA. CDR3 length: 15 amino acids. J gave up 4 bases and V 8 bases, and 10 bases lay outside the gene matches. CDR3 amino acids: CASSPSGQGAYEQYF. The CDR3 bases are TGTGCCAGCTCCCCTTCCGGACAGGGGGCTTACGAGCAGTACTTC.

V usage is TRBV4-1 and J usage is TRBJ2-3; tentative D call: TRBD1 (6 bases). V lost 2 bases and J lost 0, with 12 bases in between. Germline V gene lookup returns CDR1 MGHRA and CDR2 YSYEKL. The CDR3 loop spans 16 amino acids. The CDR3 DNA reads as TGCGCCAGCAGCCAAAACAGGGCCACTAGCACAGATACGCAGTATTTT. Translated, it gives CASSQNRATSTDTQYF.

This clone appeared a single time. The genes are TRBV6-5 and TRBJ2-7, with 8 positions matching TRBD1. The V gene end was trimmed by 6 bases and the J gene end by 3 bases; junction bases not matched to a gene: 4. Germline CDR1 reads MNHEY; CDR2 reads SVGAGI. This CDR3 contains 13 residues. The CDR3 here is CASRDTGGYEQYF. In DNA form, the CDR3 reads TGTGCCAGCAGGGACACAGGGGGCTACGAGCAGTACTTC.

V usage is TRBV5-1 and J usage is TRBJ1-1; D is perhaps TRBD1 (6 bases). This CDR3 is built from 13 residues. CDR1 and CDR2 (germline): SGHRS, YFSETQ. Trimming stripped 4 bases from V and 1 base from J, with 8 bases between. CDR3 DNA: TGCGCCAGCAGCCAGGGACAGAACACTGAAGCTTTCTTT. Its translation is CASSQGQNTEAFF.

The CDR3 region is CASTNRGEQYF. The DNA of the CDR3 is TGTGCCAGCACCAACAGGGGAGAGCAGTACTTC. The V and J genes are TRBV6-6 and TRBJ2-7; 7 nucleotides align to TRBD1. In germline, CDR1 is MNHNY, CDR2 SVGAGI (reference sequence). The V and J ends lost 7 bases and 7 bases, in that order; junction bases with no gene match: 4. The length of the CDR3 is 11 residues.

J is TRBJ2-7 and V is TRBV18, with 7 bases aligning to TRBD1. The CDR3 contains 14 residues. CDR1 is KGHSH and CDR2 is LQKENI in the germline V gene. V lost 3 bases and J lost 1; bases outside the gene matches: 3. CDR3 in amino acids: CASSPGDSSYEQYF. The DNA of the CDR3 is TGTGCCAGCTCACCGGGGGACAGTTCCTACGAGCAGTACTTC.

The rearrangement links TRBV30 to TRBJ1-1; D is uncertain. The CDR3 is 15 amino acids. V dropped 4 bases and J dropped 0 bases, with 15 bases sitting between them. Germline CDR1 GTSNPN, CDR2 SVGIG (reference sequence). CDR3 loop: CAWTIMALVNTEAFF. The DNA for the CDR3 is TGTGCCTGGACCATTATGGCCCTGGTGAACACTGAAGCTTTCTTT.

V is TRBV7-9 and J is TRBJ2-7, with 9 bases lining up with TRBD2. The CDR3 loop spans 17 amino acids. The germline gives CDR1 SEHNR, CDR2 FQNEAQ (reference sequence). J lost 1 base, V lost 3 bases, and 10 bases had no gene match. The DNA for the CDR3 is TGTGCCAGCAGCTTGGGAGTAGCGGGAGAGTATTCCTACGAGCAGTACTTC. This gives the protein CASSLGVAGEYSYEQYF.

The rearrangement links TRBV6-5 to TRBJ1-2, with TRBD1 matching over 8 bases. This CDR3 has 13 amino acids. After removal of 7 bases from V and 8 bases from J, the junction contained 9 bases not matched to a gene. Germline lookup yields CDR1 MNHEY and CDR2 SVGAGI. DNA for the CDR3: TGTGCCAGCACCCGGGACAGGTTGGAAGGCTACACCTTC. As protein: CASTRDRLEGYTF.

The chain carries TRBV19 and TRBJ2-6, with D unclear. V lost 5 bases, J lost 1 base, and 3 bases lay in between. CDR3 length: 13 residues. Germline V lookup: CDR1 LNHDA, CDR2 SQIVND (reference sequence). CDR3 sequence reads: CASSPSGANVLTF. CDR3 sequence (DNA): TGTGCCAGTAGTCCTTCTGGGGCCAACGTCCTGACTTTC.

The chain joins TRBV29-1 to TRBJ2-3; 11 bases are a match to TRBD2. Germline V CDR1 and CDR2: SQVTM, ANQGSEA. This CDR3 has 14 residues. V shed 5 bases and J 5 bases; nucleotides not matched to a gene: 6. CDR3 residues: CSVYSGGAGDTQYF. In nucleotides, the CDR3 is TGCAGCGTTTATAGCGGGGGGGCGGGAGATACGCAGTATTTT.

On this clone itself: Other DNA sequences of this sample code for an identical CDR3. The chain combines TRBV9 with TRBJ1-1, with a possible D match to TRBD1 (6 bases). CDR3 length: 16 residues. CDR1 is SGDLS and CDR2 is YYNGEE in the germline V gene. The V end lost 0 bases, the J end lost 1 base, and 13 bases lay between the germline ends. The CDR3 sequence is CASSVGGARGNTEAFF. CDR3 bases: TGTGCCAGCAGCGTAGGGGGGGCGCGGGGGAACACTGAAGCTTTCTTT. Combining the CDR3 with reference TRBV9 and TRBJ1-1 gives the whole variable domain DSGVTQTPKHLITATGQRVTLRCSPRSGDLSVYWYQQSLDQGLQFLIQYYNGEERAKGNILERFSAQQFPDLHSELNLSSLELGDSALYFCASSVGGARGNTEAFFGQGTRLTVV.

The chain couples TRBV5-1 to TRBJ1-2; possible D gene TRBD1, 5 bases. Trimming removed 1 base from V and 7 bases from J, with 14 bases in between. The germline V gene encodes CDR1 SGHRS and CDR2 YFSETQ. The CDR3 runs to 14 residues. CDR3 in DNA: TGCGCCAGCAGCTTGCACCAGGGCACGTCTGGCTACACCTTC. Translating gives CASSLHQGTSGYTF.

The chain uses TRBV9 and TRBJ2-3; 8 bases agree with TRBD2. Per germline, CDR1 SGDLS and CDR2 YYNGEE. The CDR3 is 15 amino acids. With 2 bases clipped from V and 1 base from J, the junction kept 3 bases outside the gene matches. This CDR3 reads CASSVEGLGTDTQYF. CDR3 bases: TGTGCCAGCAGCGTGGAGGGACTAGGCACAGATACGCAGTATTTT.

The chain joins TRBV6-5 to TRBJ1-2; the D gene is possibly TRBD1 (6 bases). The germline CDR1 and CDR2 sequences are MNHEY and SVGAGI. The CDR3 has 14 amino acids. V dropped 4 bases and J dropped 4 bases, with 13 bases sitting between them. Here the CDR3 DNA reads TGTGCCAGCAGTTCCTACCAGGGGCTCTATGGCTACACCTTC. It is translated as CASSSYQGLYGYTF.